These 28 T cell receptor beta chains originate from one sample sequenced in a study of naive and memory T cell subsets. Two oligonucleotides, mixed equimolar, formed the beta constant-region primer covering TRBC1 and TRBC2. Using its own MiXCR run on the UMI-ligation and nested PCR reads, TCRdb lists one record per CDR3 protein. The sample has some 36,000 distinct CDR3 sequences, roughly 14% seen once. The sequenced sample consisted of effector memory CD4+ T cells from blood. Sample subset: effector memory, CD45RA- CD27-. Receptor source: a human donor in good health.

The chain uses TRBV7-2 and TRBJ2-7, with D tentatively TRBD2 (5 bases). The CDR3 contains 16 residues. The V end was cut by 5 bases, the J end by 2 bases, with 19 bases between. Germline V gives CDR1 SGHTA, CDR2 FQGNSA. CDR3 nucleotides: TGTGCCAGCAGCCCCCAGTGGAGGCTCGCGACCTACGAGCAGTACTTC. It yields the protein CASSPQWRLATYEQYF.

The chain joins TRBV29-1 to TRBJ2-7; 9 nucleotides agree with TRBD2. V gave up 6 bases and J gave up 2 bases; unmatched junction bases: 8. The CDR3 is made up of 14 amino acids. The germline V gene encodes CDR1 SQVTM and CDR2 ANQGSEA. The CDR3 loop reads CSVSGRLYPYEQYF. DNA of the CDR3: TGCAGCGTCAGCGGGAGGCTATACCCCTACGAGCAGTACTTC.

As to this clonotype: A much larger clone differs from this one at a single base, so this may be a read error. The chain is built from TRBV20-1 and TRBJ1-2; D gene ambiguous. Looked up from germline, CDR1 is DFQATT and CDR2 is SNEGSKA (reference sequence). The CDR3 loop spans 15 amino acids. Trimming shortened V by 4 bases and J by 6 bases, and 21 bases separated the two germline ends. This chain's CDR3 is CSATPVGPARHGYTF. The CDR3 coding sequence is TGCAGTGCTACTCCGGTTGGGCCGGCCCGGCATGGCTACACCTTC.

This chain connects TRBV9 to TRBJ1-3; D remains unclear. Trimming took off 0 bases at V and 1 base at J, with 11 bases between the two ends. Germline CDR1 SGDLS, CDR2 YYNGEE. The CDR3 contains 16 residues. Here the CDR3 DNA reads TGTGCCAGCAGCGTAGGAGTACCGCGATCTGGAAACACCATATATTTT. It codes for CASSVGVPRSGNTIYF.

This clonotype has at least ten counts. The chain recombines TRBV7-8 with TRBJ2-7; TRBD2 is a possible D gene (6 bases). The CDR3 has 15 residues. The V end was cut by 8 bases, the J end by 0 bases, with 17 bases between. Germline assignment: CDR1 SGHVS and CDR2 FQNEAQ. In DNA form, the CDR3 reads TGTGCCAGCTCCGAGGGGTGGACTACCTCCTACGAGCAGTACTTC. Translated: CASSEGWTTSYEQYF.

This clonotype was recorded many times. This may come from a read error, since a much larger clone is one base off. V usage is TRBV5-5 and J usage is TRBJ1-1; D is possibly TRBD1 (5 bases). The CDR3 is made up of 15 amino acids. Germline values: CDR1 SGHKS, CDR2 YYEKEE (reference sequence). V lost 4 bases to trimming and J lost 1 base, with 14 bases between them. The CDR3 is CASSTGRRTNTEAFF. In DNA, the CDR3 is TGTGCCAGCAGCACAGGACGGCGGACGAACACTGAAGCTTTCTTT.

The sample holds many counts of this clonotype. This chain joins TRBV24-1 and TRBJ2-2; maybe TRBD2 (6 bases). The CDR3 is 16 residues long. In germline, CDR1 is KGHDR, CDR2 SFDVKD. V was shortened by 4 bases and J by 7 bases, with 18 bases between the two germline ends. The CDR3 DNA sequence: TGTGCCACCAGTGACTCGTCCGGGACTCATGACGGGGAGCTGTTTTTT. Encoded protein: CATSDSSGTHDGELFF.

This clonotype was observed at least ten times. This rearrangement joins TRBV28 to TRBJ2-2, with 8 bases that match TRBD2. Per germline, CDR1 MDHEN and CDR2 SYDVKM. This CDR3 is built from 15 residues. V lost 4 bases and J lost 6; bases outside the gene matches: 7. CDR3: CASSSLRGGPGELFF. The DNA of the CDR3 is TGTGCCAGCAGTTCCCTCCGGGGGGGCCCCGGGGAGCTGTTTTTT.

This sequence joins TRBV27 and TRBJ1-1; no clear D gene. Germline assignment: CDR1 MNHEY and CDR2 SMNVEV (reference sequence). The CDR3 is 12 residues long. The germline V and J ends were trimmed by 6 bases and 7 bases, with 12 bases remaining between them. The CDR3 DNA follows: TGTGCCAGCAGGGCGACAAGTCTTGAAGCTTTCTTT. Protein: CASRATSLEAFF.

The chain couples TRBV7-9 to TRBJ1-3, with 7 bases lining up with TRBD1. Trimming took 5 bases from V and 8 from J; bases not matched to a gene: 12. Germline loops: CDR1 SEHNR, CDR2 FQNEAQ (reference sequence). The CDR3 consists of 15 residues. This CDR3 reads CASSTYSTGSDTIYF. The CDR3 DNA sequence: TGTGCCAGCAGCACCTACTCGACAGGGTCCGACACCATATATTTT.

The chain links TRBV29-1 to TRBJ1-5, with D possibly being TRBD1 (6 bases). Germline V gene sequence: CDR1 SQVTM, CDR2 ANQGSEA. V shed 4 bases and J shed 7 bases, with 17 bases lying between them. This CDR3 contains 14 residues. For the CDR3, the DNA is TGCAGCGTTGCGGAGGGGGGATGGGACCAGCCCCAGCATTTT. Its translation: CSVAEGGWDQPQHF.

This clonotype was seen more than once but under ten times. V gene TRBV7-9 combines with J gene TRBJ1-1; D remains ambiguous. The CDR3 loop spans 14 amino acids. V shed 0 bases and J shed 0 bases, with 5 bases lying between them. The germline CDR1 and CDR2 sequences are SEHNR and FQNEAQ (reference sequence). The CDR3 loop is CASSLAEMNTEAFF. The CDR3 DNA is TGTGCCAGCAGCTTAGCAGAGATGAACACTGAAGCTTTCTTT.

This clonotype has more than one count but fewer than ten. The gene calls are TRBV18 and TRBJ2-7; 7 nucleotides align to TRBD1. Germline CDR1 is KGHSH and CDR2 is LQKENI. After removal of 3 bases from V and 1 base from J, the junction contained 6 bases not matched to a gene. CDR3 length equals 15 residues. The CDR3 DNA follows: TGTGCCAGCTCACCCGGGACAGCTAGGTCCTACGAGCAGTACTTC. Its translation is CASSPGTARSYEQYF.

The table lists this clonotype with a few counts. V and J are TRBV21-1 and TRBJ2-7. TRBV21-1 represents a pseudogene. CDR3 length: 12 amino acids. The CDR3 region has the DNA TGTGCCAGCAGCAAAGGCTACCACGAGCAGTACTTC. It is translated as CASSKGYHEQYF.

This chain uses TRBV7-2 with TRBJ2-7, with TRBD2 as a possible D gene (6 bases). Germline CDR1 and CDR2: SGHTA and FQGNSA. Trimming left V 1 base short and J 3 bases short, with 13 bases between. The CDR3 runs to 15 residues. The CDR3 loop is CASSLVRGLNYEQYF. CDR3 DNA sequence: TGTGCCAGCAGCTTAGTCCGAGGACTAAACTACGAGCAGTACTTC.

This clonotype appeared a few times. This chain joins TRBV28 and TRBJ1-5; D is perhaps TRBD1 (5 bases). The CDR3 runs 17 residues. With 5 bases removed from V and 2 bases from J, the gap between germline ends came to 19 bases. Germline CDR1 MDHEN, CDR2 SYDVKM. CDR3 coding DNA: TGTGCCAGCAGTCAGATCCCAGGGAGGCAGGGCAATCAGCCCCAGCATTTT. It is translated as CASSQIPGRQGNQPQHF.

The chain links TRBV20-1 to TRBJ1-4; D gene unclear. This CDR3 has 14 residues. Trimming left V 2 bases short and J 3 bases short, with 10 bases between. CDR1 and CDR2 (germline): DFQATT, SNEGSKA (reference sequence). The CDR3 DNA follows: TGCAGTGCTAGACCCCGTGGAGCTAATGAAAAACTGTTTTTT. The encoded protein is CSARPRGANEKLFF.

There are a few counts of this clonotype. The chain has TRBV12-3 or TRBV12-4 and TRBJ2-3; 14 nucleotides match TRBD2. This CDR3 has 18 residues. V was pared by 4 bases and J by 5 bases, with 11 bases of the junction left unmatched. The CDR3 sequence: CASSWGTSGRGAQDTQYF. In DNA form, the CDR3 reads TGTGCCAGCAGTTGGGGGACTAGCGGGAGAGGAGCTCAAGATACGCAGTATTTT.

The gene calls are TRBV12-5 and TRBJ2-1, with D perhaps TRBD2 (5 bases). The V gene lost 0 bases and the J gene lost 13 bases, with 16 bases spanning the gap. This CDR3 is 14 amino acids long. Germline CDR1 LGHNT, CDR2 FRNRAP. The CDR3 sequence: CASGLVRVGLPQFF. CDR3 in DNA: TGTGCTAGTGGTTTGGTACGGGTAGGACTCCCCCAGTTCTTC.

Ten or more counts support this clonotype. The chain carries TRBV20-1 and TRBJ2-3; D is uncertain. CDR1 DFQATT and CDR2 SNEGSKA come from the germline V gene (reference sequence). The CDR3 covers 11 residues. Trimming took 6 bases from V and 8 from J, leaving 12 bases between them. CDR3 region: CSAAPAGTQYF. The CDR3 coding sequence is TGCAGTGCCGCCCCCGCAGGTACGCAGTATTTT.

The chain combines TRBV29-1 with TRBJ1-1; D call uncertain. The CDR3 covers 12 residues. V lost 7 bases and J 1 base, leaving 10 bases between the germline ends. Germline V CDR1 and CDR2: SQVTM, ANQGSEA. The CDR3 is CSAGRENTEAFF. DNA for the CDR3: TGCAGCGCCGGTAGAGAGAACACTGAAGCTTTCTTT.

This chain links TRBV19 with TRBJ1-3; tentative D call: TRBD1 (5 bases). Trimming left V 4 bases short and J 4 bases short, with 11 bases between. The CDR3 totals 14 residues. Per germline, CDR1 LNHDA and CDR2 SQIVND (reference sequence). CDR3 nucleotides: TGTGCCAGTAGTACCGGGGCGCGCGGAAACACCATATATTTT. As protein: CASSTGARGNTIYF. Full variable domain (rest looked up from reference TRBV19 and TRBJ1-3): DGGITQSPKYLFRKEGQNVTLSCEQNLNHDAMYWYRQDPGQGLRLIYYSQIVNDFQKGDIAEGYSVSREKKESFPLTVTSAQKNPTAFYLCASSTGARGNTIYFGEGSWLTVV.

The table lists this clonotype with many counts. This rearrangement joins TRBV2 to TRBJ2-1; D gene unclear. CDR3 length equals 11 residues. V was trimmed by 6 bases and J by 10 bases, leaving 10 bases between them. Germline V gene lookup returns CDR1 SNHLY and CDR2 FYNNEI. The CDR3 DNA reads TGTGCCAGCAGGGCCGGATCGGAGCAGTTCTTC. Translating it yields CASRAGSEQFF.

The chain couples TRBV3-1 to TRBJ2-1; no firm D call. The germline V gene encodes CDR1 LGHDT and CDR2 YNNKEL (reference sequence). V lost 6 bases, J lost 2 bases, and 11 bases lay in between. This CDR3 comprises 14 residues. The CDR3 spells CASRGSSAYNEQFF. The CDR3 DNA reads TGTGCCAGCAGGGGTAGCAGCGCCTACAATGAGCAGTTCTTC.

This clonotype was seen repeatedly, ten times or more. The chain carries TRBV4-2 and TRBJ2-4; tentatively, D is TRBD1 (6 bases). The V gene's germline CDR1 is LGHNA and CDR2 YNFKEQ. The CDR3 runs 17 residues. Trimming removed 0 bases at V and 3 bases at J, with 15 bases between. As DNA, the CDR3 is TGTGCCAGCAGCCAAGAAAGGGCAGGGGCGGGCAAAAACATTCAGTACTTC. Translating it yields CASSQERAGAGKNIQYF.

The rearrangement joins TRBV7-8 to TRBJ2-2; 8 bases match TRBD2. CDR1 is SGHVS, CDR2 FQNEAQ, per germline. V lost 8 bases and J lost 7; bases outside the gene matches: 6. The CDR3 extends over 13 amino acids. CDR3 protein: CASRPGGIGELFF. DNA of the CDR3: TGTGCCAGCCGACCGGGGGGGATCGGGGAGCTGTTTTTT.

The V call is TRBV2, the J call TRBJ2-3, with 14 nucleotides matching TRBD2. Germline assignment: CDR1 SNHLY and CDR2 FYNNEI. V was clipped by 3 bases and J by 3 bases; unmatched bases: 2. There are 16 residues in the CDR3. CDR3: CASSETSGRATDTQYF. CDR3 coding DNA: TGTGCCAGCAGTGAGACTAGCGGGAGGGCAACAGATACGCAGTATTTT.

The rearrangement links TRBV11-2 to TRBJ2-1; D is unclear. This CDR3 has 17 amino acids. The V end was cut by 5 bases, the J end by 0 bases, with 17 bases between. Germline assignment: CDR1 SGHAT and CDR2 FQNNGV. The CDR3 DNA is TGTGCCAGCAGCGGTCCCGGCGGTTCCAGCTCCTACAATGAGCAGTTCTTC. Translated, it gives CASSGPGGSSSYNEQFF.